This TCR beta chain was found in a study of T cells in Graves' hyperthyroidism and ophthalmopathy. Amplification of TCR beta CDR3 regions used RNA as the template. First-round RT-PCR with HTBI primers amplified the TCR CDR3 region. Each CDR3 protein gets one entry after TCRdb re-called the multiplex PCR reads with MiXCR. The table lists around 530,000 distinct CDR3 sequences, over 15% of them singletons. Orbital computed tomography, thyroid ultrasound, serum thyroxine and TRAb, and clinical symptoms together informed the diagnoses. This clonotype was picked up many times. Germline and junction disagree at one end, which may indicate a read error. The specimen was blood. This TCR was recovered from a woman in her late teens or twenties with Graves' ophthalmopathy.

CDR3 sequence: CASSPSRTSDYEQYF. Written as DNA, the CDR3 is TGTGCCAGCTCACCATCGAGGACTAGCGATTACGAACAGTACTTC. The V and J genes are TRBV18 and TRBJ2-7, with 9 bases matching TRBD2. CDR1 and CDR2 from the germline V gene are KGHSH and LQKENI. The CDR3 extends over 15 amino acids.